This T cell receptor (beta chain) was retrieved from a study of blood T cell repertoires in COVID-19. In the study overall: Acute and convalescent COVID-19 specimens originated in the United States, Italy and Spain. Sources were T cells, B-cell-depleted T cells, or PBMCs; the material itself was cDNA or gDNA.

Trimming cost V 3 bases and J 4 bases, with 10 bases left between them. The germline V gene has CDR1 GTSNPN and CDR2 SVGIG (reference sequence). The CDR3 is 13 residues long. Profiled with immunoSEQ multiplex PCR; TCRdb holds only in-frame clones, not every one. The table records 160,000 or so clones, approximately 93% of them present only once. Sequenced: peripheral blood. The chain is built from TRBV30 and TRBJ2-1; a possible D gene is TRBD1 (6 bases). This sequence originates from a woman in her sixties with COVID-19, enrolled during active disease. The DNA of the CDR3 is TGTGCCTGGAGCCAGGGGATGTACAATGAGCAGTTCTTC. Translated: CAWSQGMYNEQFF.